One sample yielded the 29 T cell receptor beta chains listed below, sequenced in a study of cytomegalovirus exposure and HLA in healthy donors (dated by TCRdb to about 2017). Library preparation employed the immunoSEQ multiplex PCR assay. Sourced from immuneACCESS, this table was stored by TCRdb with only in-frame sequences that have V and J called. A share of the clones is absent; for the studies checked, an unresolved V gene accounts for under half, and the remainder has no known explanation. The sample contains 160,000 or so clones, roughly 86% of them found a single time. Of the sample, 2% to 3% falls within the top ten clones. Sequencing was carried out using PBMCs. All receptors come from a man between 18 and 29 years old in good health and CMV-seropositive.

The V call is TRBV5-6, the J call TRBJ2-3; D call uncertain. Germline CDR1 SGHDT, CDR2 YYEEEE. Trimming removed 2 bases from V and 4 bases from J, with 5 bases in between. The CDR3 sequence is 12 residues long. CDR3 coding DNA: TGTGCCAGCAGCTTCGGTTCAGATACGCAGTATTTT. Translating gives CASSFGSDTQYF.

V and J are TRBV29-1 and TRBJ1-1; 9 bases line up with TRBD1. In germline, CDR1 is SQVTM, CDR2 ANQGSEA. Losses at the gene ends were 6 bases for V and 5 bases for J; bases not matched to a gene: 7. This CDR3 contains 13 residues. The CDR3 is CSVEQGAGTEAFF. In DNA form, the CDR3 reads TGCAGCGTCGAACAGGGGGCGGGTACTGAAGCTTTCTTT.

The rearrangement links TRBV13 to TRBJ1-1; the D is unclear. Looked up from germline, CDR1 is PRHDT and CDR2 is FYEKMQ (reference sequence). The V and J ends lost 0 bases and 4 bases respectively, with 12 bases between them. The CDR3 totals 15 residues. The CDR3 DNA follows: TGTGCCAGCAGCTTAGGAGGCCGACGGGGCACTGAAGCTTTCTTT. Translated, it gives CASSLGGRRGTEAFF.

The V gene is TRBV27, the J gene TRBJ1-2; 9 bases are shared with TRBD1. CDR3 size: 16 residues. Germline lookup yields CDR1 MNHEY and CDR2 SMNVEV (reference sequence). The junction had 8 bases not matched to a gene; V was cut back by 2 bases and J by 4 bases. This CDR3 is CASSLTRGDRVYGYTF. The CDR3 DNA reads TGTGCCAGCAGTTTAACCCGCGGGGACAGGGTCTATGGCTACACCTTC.

The rearrangement links TRBV28 to TRBJ2-3, with 12 bases lining up with TRBD2. Germline V lookup: CDR1 MDHEN, CDR2 SYDVKM. This CDR3 is built from 19 residues. V was pared by 8 bases and J by 1 base, with 16 bases of the junction left unmatched. CDR3 sequence (DNA): TGTGCCAGCGCCGGGGGCCGACTAGCGGGAGAGTTCGGCACAGATACGCAGTATTTT. Translated, it gives CASAGGRLAGEFGTDTQYF.

The chain combines TRBV9 with TRBJ1-2; D is ambiguous. This CDR3 region has 13 residues. The V gene lost 0 bases and the J gene lost 4 bases, with 7 bases spanning the gap. The germline gives CDR1 SGDLS, CDR2 YYNGEE. CDR3 protein: CASSVGSPYGYTF. The CDR3 DNA reads TGTGCCAGCAGCGTAGGCAGTCCCTATGGCTACACCTTC.

CDR3 sequence: CASSQGGRDTGELFF. In DNA, the CDR3 is TGTGCCAGCAGCCAGGGGGGGCGCGACACCGGGGAGCTGTTTTTT. The chain combines TRBV14 with TRBJ2-2; possibly TRBD2 for D (7 bases). CDR3 length: 15 amino acids. V lost 3 bases, J lost 3 bases, and 11 bases lay in between. Germline V gene data show CDR1 as SGHDN and CDR2 as FVKESK.

The rearrangement joins TRBV7-3 to TRBJ2-3; 12 nucleotides match TRBD2. J was trimmed by 4 bases and V by 4 bases; bases with no gene match: 3. Germline V CDR1 and CDR2: SGHTA, FQGTGA. The CDR3 is made up of 15 amino acids. CDR3 nucleotide sequence: TGTGCCAGCAGCTCCTCTAGCGGGGGGGCAGATACGCAGTATTTT. It specifies CASSSSSGGADTQYF.

The chain uses TRBV5-1 and TRBJ1-2; 10 bases are shared with TRBD1. The germline V gene encodes CDR1 SGHRS and CDR2 YFSETQ. After removal of 4 bases from V and 4 bases from J, the junction contained 1 base not matched to a gene. The CDR3 is 13 amino acids. In DNA form, the CDR3 reads TGCGCCAGCAGCCGGGACAGGGGCTATGGCTACACCTTC. This encodes CASSRDRGYGYTF.

This chain uses TRBV29-1 with TRBJ1-3; D ambiguous. Germline CDR1 is SQVTM and CDR2 is ANQGSEA. Trimming left V 4 bases short and J 4 bases short, with 8 bases between. This CDR3 has 12 amino acids. CDR3 in amino acids: CSVAQTGNTIYF. The DNA for the CDR3 is TGCAGCGTTGCTCAGACAGGAAACACCATATATTTT. Drawing the rest from reference TRBV29-1 and TRBJ1-3, the complete variable domain is SAVISQKPSRDICQRGTSLTIQCQVDSQVTMMFWYRQQPGQSLTLIATANQGSEATYESGFVIDKFPISRPNLTFSTLTVSNMSPEDSSIYLCSVAQTGNTIYFGEGSWLTVV.

The chain couples TRBV9 to TRBJ2-2; D perhaps matches TRBD2 (6 bases). The CDR3 consists of 15 residues. CDR1 is SGDLS, CDR2 YYNGEE, per germline. V was pared by 4 bases and J by 3 bases, with 13 bases between. The CDR3 nucleotides are TGTGCCAGCAGCCGCGTCGGGACTGACACCGGGGAGCTGTTTTTT. Its translation is CASSRVGTDTGELFF.

The chain carries TRBV4-3 and TRBJ2-2; D might be TRBD2 (5 bases). Germline V gene sequence: CDR1 LGHNA, CDR2 YSLEER. The CDR3 runs to 15 residues. V was clipped by 2 bases and J by 6 bases, with 13 bases between them. The CDR3: CASSQRTEGSGELFF. In DNA, the CDR3 is TGCGCCAGCAGCCAAAGGACTGAAGGTTCCGGGGAGCTGTTTTTT.

The genes are TRBV28 and TRBJ2-1; 13 nucleotides agree with TRBD2. The CDR3 contains 15 residues. V shed 5 bases, J shed 8 bases, and the junction held 6 bases outside the gene matches. Germline V lookup: CDR1 MDHEN, CDR2 SYDVKM. The DNA of the CDR3 is TGTGCCAGCAGTATACGGACTAGCGGGAGTCATGAGCAGTTCTTC. It specifies CASSIRTSGSHEQFF.

The V call is TRBV18, the J call TRBJ2-3; 8 bases are a match to TRBD2. The germline CDR1 and CDR2 sequences are KGHSH and LQKENI. V was clipped by 3 bases and J by 5 bases; unmatched bases: 4. This CDR3 contains 14 residues. The CDR3 reads CASSPNLAGDTQYF. The CDR3, as DNA: TGTGCCAGCTCACCGAATCTAGCGGGAGATACGCAGTATTTT.

The chain combines TRBV19 with TRBJ2-1, with D tentatively TRBD2 (5 bases). CDR1 LNHDA and CDR2 SQIVND come from the germline V gene (reference sequence). The CDR3 consists of 13 residues. V was clipped by 8 bases and J by 2 bases, with 10 bases between them. CDR3 amino acids: CASAEGAYNEQFF. As DNA, the CDR3 is TGTGCCAGTGCTGAGGGAGCCTACAATGAGCAGTTCTTC.

The gene calls are TRBV2 and TRBJ2-1; weak D call: TRBD2 (6 bases). Trimming shortened V by 0 bases and J by 5 bases, and 14 bases separated the two germline ends. Germline CDR1 SNHLY, CDR2 FYNNEI. This CDR3 is 16 amino acids long. The chain's CDR3 is CASSEASKRADNEQFF. As DNA, the CDR3 is TGTGCCAGCAGTGAAGCTAGCAAGCGGGCGGACAATGAGCAGTTCTTC.

The chain links TRBV9 to TRBJ2-7; 8 bases align to TRBD2. Losses at the gene ends were 5 bases for V and 5 bases for J; bases not matched to a gene: 12. The germline V gene has CDR1 SGDLS and CDR2 YYNGEE. The CDR3 is 15 residues long. CDR3 DNA sequence: TGTGCCAGCAGTTCTACTAGCGGACCTTTGAACGAGCAGTACTTC. Translation: CASSSTSGPLNEQYF.

The chain links TRBV4-2 to TRBJ2-3, with 7 bases that match TRBD2. The ends lost 0 bases at V and 6 bases at J; junction bases unmatched: 6. This CDR3 contains 15 residues. Germline CDR1 is LGHNA and CDR2 is YNFKEQ. The CDR3 DNA follows: TGTGCCAGCAGCCAAGATCGGCTAGCGGACGATACGCAGTATTTT. This encodes CASSQDRLADDTQYF.

This chain joins TRBV9 and TRBJ2-7; 8 bases are shared with TRBD1. With 4 bases clipped from V and 2 bases from J, the junction kept 8 bases outside the gene matches. The CDR3 is 15 amino acids. Germline V gene lookup returns CDR1 SGDLS and CDR2 YYNGEE. The CDR3 nucleotides read TGTGCCAGCAGCTTCACCGGGACAGGTGCCTACGAGCAGTACTTC. Protein: CASSFTGTGAYEQYF.

The chain links TRBV15 to TRBJ2-4; 10 bases match TRBD1. V shed 4 bases and J 6 bases; nucleotides not matched to a gene: 12. The CDR3 runs to 17 residues. Germline CDR1 and CDR2: LNHNV and YYDKDF (reference sequence). The DNA for the CDR3 is TGTGCCACCAGCAAGACGGGACAGGGGATTCGAGGAAACATTCAGTACTTC. Translation: CATSKTGQGIRGNIQYF.

The rearrangement links TRBV7-9 to TRBJ2-7; 7 bases map to TRBD1. The CDR3 sequence is 13 residues long. Trimming took 1 base from V and 11 from J; bases not matched to a gene: 8. The germline CDR1 and CDR2 sequences are SEHNR and FQNEAQ (reference sequence). The CDR3 nucleotides are TGTGCCAGCAGCTTAGGGCAGGGGGAAGAAAAGTACTTC. Translation gives CASSLGQGEEKYF. Complete variable domain (other parts from reference TRBV7-9 and TRBJ2-7): DTGVSQNPRHKITKRGQNVTFRCDPISEHNRLYWYRQTLGQGPEFLTYFQNEAQLEKSRLLSDRFSAERPKGSFSTLEIQRTEQGDSAMYLCASSLGQGEEKYFGPGTRLTVT.

The CDR3 sequence: CSVEPWTSGQETQYF. The CDR3 bases are TGCAGCGTTGAACCTTGGACTAGCGGCCAAGAGACCCAGTACTTC. The chain uses TRBV29-1 and TRBJ2-5; 10 bases match TRBD2. J lost 1 base, V lost 2 bases, and 4 bases had no gene match. The CDR3 spans 15 residues. CDR1 is SQVTM, CDR2 ANQGSEA, per germline.

The gene calls are TRBV9 and TRBJ2-3; TRBD2 aligns across 7 bases. Germline V CDR1 and CDR2: SGDLS, YYNGEE. There are 15 residues in the CDR3. V lost 0 bases and J lost 3; bases outside the gene matches: 4. This CDR3 reads CASSVAGRDTDTQYF. The CDR3 DNA reads as TGTGCCAGCAGCGTAGCTGGGAGGGATACAGATACGCAGTATTTT.

DNA for the CDR3: TGCGCCAGCAGCTTGGGCCGGTCGGGGGAAGCTTTCTTT. Translating it yields CASSLGRSGEAFF. The J gene is TRBJ1-1, the V gene TRBV5-1; no firm D call. V lost 0 bases and J 8 bases, leaving 11 bases between the germline ends. The CDR3 spans 13 residues. Germline CDR1 reads SGHRS; CDR2 reads YFSETQ.

V is TRBV19 and J is TRBJ1-1; TRBD1 matches at 7 bases. The CDR3 is 17 amino acids. CDR1 is LNHDA and CDR2 is SQIVND in the germline V gene (reference sequence). The ends lost 5 bases at V and 1 base at J; junction bases unmatched: 13. CDR3 coding DNA: TGTGCCAGTAGTCCCAGACAGGGTGCATCGCAGAACACTGAAGCTTTCTTT. Translation gives CASSPRQGASQNTEAFF.

CDR3 loop: CASSTQRRYDPKHRADTQYF. For the CDR3, the DNA is TGTGCCAGCAGCACCCAAAGGCGATATGATCCAAAACACAGGGCAGATACGCAGTATTTT. The gene calls are TRBV21-1 and TRBJ2-3; the table's D call TRBD1 went unverified against the DNA. TRBV21-1 is a pseudogene segment. This CDR3 is 20 amino acids long.

The rearrangement joins TRBV5-1 to TRBJ2-7; a possible D gene is TRBD1 (6 bases). Germline CDR1 is SGHRS and CDR2 is YFSETQ. V was trimmed by 4 bases and J by 3 bases, leaving 17 bases between them. This CDR3 has 15 amino acids. This CDR3 is CASSGQGRTVYEQYF. CDR3 bases: TGCGCCAGCAGCGGCCAGGGGAGAACTGTCTACGAGCAGTACTTC.

This sequence joins TRBV18 and TRBJ2-2, with D possibly TRBD1 on 6 matching bases. Trimming left V 3 bases short and J 1 base short, with 6 bases between. In germline, CDR1 is KGHSH, CDR2 LQKENI. The CDR3 is 14 residues long. The CDR3 sequence: CASSPGQNTGELFF. The DNA of the CDR3 is TGTGCCAGCTCACCGGGACAGAACACCGGGGAGCTGTTTTTT.

Worth noting for this clone: The same CDR3 arises from other DNA sequences in this sample as well. V and J are TRBV27 and TRBJ1-5, with a tentative D call TRBD1 (6 bases). CDR1 MNHEY and CDR2 SMNVEV come from the germline V gene (reference sequence). This CDR3 has 14 amino acids. Trimming stripped 3 bases from V and 4 bases from J, with 10 bases between. The CDR3 sequence: CASSFSRGNQPQHF. CDR3 DNA sequence: TGTGCCAGCAGTTTCTCCAGGGGAAATCAGCCCCAGCATTTT.